Presented here are 24 T cell receptor beta chains from one specimen sequenced in a study of T-cell memory formation after mild COVID-19. TCRdb redid the calling of the 5' RACE reads with MiXCR, one entry per CDR3 protein. The sample lists 530,000 or so distinct CDR3 sequences, around a sixth occurring once. Specimen: PBMCs or a T cell subset sorted from them (not recorded which). The receptors come from an adult woman who had mild COVID-19 (a few samples of this study predate the infection). Cell type and time point are not known.

The chain recombines TRBV15 with TRBJ2-7; no reliable D call. Germline CDR1 is LNHNV and CDR2 is YYDKDF (reference sequence). The CDR3 length is 12 residues. The V end lost 1 base, the J end lost 6 bases, and 7 bases lay between the germline ends. CDR3 residues: CATSRGGPEQYF. The CDR3 DNA is TGTGCCACCAGCAGAGGGGGTCCCGAGCAGTACTTC.

The gene calls are TRBV6-2 or TRBV6-3 and TRBJ2-2; perhaps TRBD1 as D (5 bases). The V gene's germline CDR1 is MNHEY and CDR2 SVGEGT. The CDR3 contains 11 residues. This chain's CDR3 is CAAGYTGELFF. DNA of the CDR3: TGTGCGGCAGGGTACACCGGGGAGCTGTTTTTT.

This clonotype appeared a few times. V usage is TRBV7-3 and J usage is TRBJ1-2; 11 bases fit TRBD1. The germline V gene encodes CDR1 SGHTA and CDR2 FQGTGA. Losses at the gene ends were 4 bases for V and 4 bases for J; bases not matched to a gene: 5. This CDR3 comprises 15 residues. CDR3: CASSSPGQGAYGYTF. CDR3 DNA sequence: TGTGCCAGCAGCTCCCCCGGACAGGGGGCCTATGGCTACACCTTC.

This clonotype was seen just once. The chain combines TRBV7-8 with TRBJ1-2, with 8 bases matching TRBD1. V lost 1 base to trimming and J lost 8 bases; unmatched junction nucleotides: 15. CDR1 SGHVS and CDR2 FQNEAQ come from the germline V gene. This CDR3 has 17 residues. DNA of the CDR3: TGTGCCAGCAGCTTAGTGGAGTCACAGGGGGGATTAGTAGGCTACACCTTC. It is translated as CASSLVESQGGLVGYTF.

A few counts support this clonotype. The rearrangement links TRBV7-3 to TRBJ2-2; D ambiguous. The germline V gene encodes CDR1 SGHTA and CDR2 FQGTGA. Trimming took 3 bases from V and 0 from J, leaving 11 bases between them. CDR3 length: 16 residues. For the CDR3, the DNA is TGTGCCAGCAGCTTCCTTCGGGCTACGAACACCGGGGAGCTGTTTTTT. Amino acid sequence: CASSFLRATNTGELFF.

V gene TRBV6-5 combines with J gene TRBJ2-5, with 15 bases lining up with TRBD2. The V and J ends lost 4 bases and 9 bases, in that order; junction bases with no gene match: 9. The CDR3 extends over 16 amino acids. Germline V gene sequence: CDR1 MNHEY, CDR2 SVGAGI. CDR3 region: CASSLFWTSGRAPQYF. CDR3 nucleotide sequence: TGTGCCAGCAGTTTATTTTGGACTAGCGGGAGGGCACCCCAGTACTTC.

The rearrangement uses TRBV7-2 and TRBJ2-7; TRBD1 matches at 7 bases. The germline gives CDR1 SGHTA, CDR2 FQGNSA. After removal of 4 bases from V and 1 base from J, the junction contained 7 bases not matched to a gene. CDR3 length equals 15 residues. CDR3 amino acids: CASSWRQGQSYEQYF. The CDR3 DNA reads as TGTGCCAGCAGCTGGCGACAGGGACAGTCCTACGAGCAGTACTTC.

In its sample, this clonotype was seen a few times. The chain uses TRBV6-5 and TRBJ1-5; D call uncertain. The CDR3 is made up of 16 amino acids. Per the germline V gene, CDR1 is MNHEY and CDR2 is SVGAGI. Trimming stripped 2 bases from V and 6 bases from J, with 17 bases between. The CDR3 is CASSYQEPPRGQPQHF. The CDR3 nucleotides read TGTGCCAGCAGTTACCAGGAGCCTCCTCGGGGTCAGCCCCAGCATTTT.

In this sample, this clonotype turned up a few times. This rearrangement joins TRBV5-4 to TRBJ1-2; 7 positions agree with TRBD1. CDR1 is SGHNT and CDR2 is YYREEE in the germline V gene (reference sequence). The CDR3 loop spans 14 amino acids. V dropped 1 base and J dropped 6; count of bases not matched to a gene: 6. The CDR3 DNA follows: TGTGCCAGCAGCTTGTACAGGGGAGAGGATGGCTACACCTTC. It codes for CASSLYRGEDGYTF.

This chain links TRBV5-1 with TRBJ1-4, with 9 bases lining up with TRBD1. Germline loops: CDR1 SGHRS, CDR2 YFSETQ. The length of the CDR3 is 16 residues. Trimming removed 0 bases from V and 5 bases from J; junction bases left unmatched: 5. CDR3 region: CASSLGFGTGNEKLFF. The CDR3 coding sequence is TGCGCCAGCAGCTTGGGTTTTGGGACAGGGAATGAAAAACTGTTTTTT.

This CDR3 is CSVVETGRAGELFF. The CDR3 DNA sequence: TGCAGCGTCGTCGAAACGGGGAGGGCCGGGGAGCTGTTTTTT. The chain has TRBV29-1 and TRBJ2-2, with 7 bases matching TRBD2. The junction had 10 bases not matched to a gene; V was cut back by 6 bases and J by 6 bases. The CDR3 has 14 amino acids. Germline CDR1 and CDR2: SQVTM and ANQGSEA.

The gene calls are TRBV12-3 or TRBV12-4 and TRBJ2-2; 9 bases line up with TRBD1. V gave up 5 bases and J gave up 6 bases; unmatched junction bases: 7. The CDR3 has 15 amino acids. This CDR3 reads CASSPGQGASGELFF. For the CDR3, the DNA is TGTGCCAGCAGTCCGGGACAGGGCGCATCCGGGGAGCTGTTTTTT.

The chain employs TRBV18 and TRBJ1-1; 7 bases agree with TRBD1. V lost 3 bases, J lost 3 bases, and 7 bases stayed unmatched. Germline V gene lookup returns CDR1 KGHSH and CDR2 LQKENI. The CDR3 runs to 15 residues. CDR3: CASSPRTGFDTEAFF. CDR3 nucleotide sequence: TGTGCCAGCTCACCCCGGACAGGTTTTGACACTGAAGCTTTCTTT.

This clonotype was picked up one time. V gene TRBV24-1 combines with J gene TRBJ1-5; D unclear. This CDR3 is 16 amino acids long. Trimming left V 3 bases short and J 3 bases short, with 14 bases between. Germline values: CDR1 KGHDR, CDR2 SFDVKD. This CDR3 is CATSDEAAGYNQPQHF. The CDR3 DNA reads TGTGCCACCAGTGATGAGGCAGCCGGATACAATCAGCCCCAGCATTTT.

J is TRBJ2-2 and V is TRBV20-1; D is undetermined. The CDR3 totals 13 residues. CDR1 is DFQATT, CDR2 SNEGSKA, per germline (reference sequence). Trimming took 7 bases from V and 0 from J, leaving 9 bases between them. This CDR3 reads CSVVLTNTGELFF. The CDR3 coding sequence is TGCAGTGTGGTCCTGACGAACACCGGGGAGCTGTTTTTT.

The chain joins TRBV9 to TRBJ2-4, with 14 bases fitting TRBD2. The length of the CDR3 is 16 residues. Germline CDR1 SGDLS, CDR2 YYNGEE. The ends lost 3 bases at V and 8 bases at J; junction bases unmatched: 7. The CDR3 region is CASSGGTSGRNDIQYF. Here the CDR3 DNA reads TGTGCCAGCAGCGGGGGGACTAGCGGGAGAAATGACATTCAGTACTTC.

This clonotype was observed a handful of times. V is TRBV12-3 or TRBV12-4 and J is TRBJ2-7; D is ambiguous. The CDR3 sequence is 12 residues long. Trimming stripped 3 bases from V and 6 bases from J, with 9 bases between. CDR3 in amino acids: CASSLVWSEQYF. Here the CDR3 DNA reads TGTGCCAGCAGTTTGGTCTGGTCCGAGCAGTACTTC.

The CDR3 loop reads CASSFLVLGEQFF. As DNA, the CDR3 is TGTGCCAGCAGTTTTCTAGTTCTTGGCGAGCAGTTCTTC. This chain uses TRBV12-3 or TRBV12-4 with TRBJ2-1; D is undetermined. This CDR3 has 13 amino acids. Trimming took off 3 bases at V and 10 bases at J, with 13 bases between the two ends.

The chain links TRBV20-1 to TRBJ2-2; 9 positions agree with TRBD1. V lost 5 bases and J lost 9; bases outside the gene matches: 7. CDR3 length equals 13 residues. Per germline, CDR1 DFQATT and CDR2 SNEGSKA (reference sequence). Here the CDR3 DNA reads TGCAGTGCTTCGGACAGGGGCGGAAGGGAGCTGTTTTTT. Residues: CSASDRGGRELFF.

This clonotype occurred many times. The chain combines TRBV10-3 with TRBJ2-5; perhaps TRBD1 as D (5 bases). The CDR3 sequence is 14 residues long. Trimming stripped 0 bases from V and 4 bases from J, with 9 bases between. In germline, CDR1 is ENHRY, CDR2 SYGVKD. The CDR3 loop reads CAISESARVETQYF. CDR3 in DNA: TGTGCCATCAGTGAGTCTGCCAGGGTAGAGACCCAGTACTTC.

This clonotype appeared many times. The CDR3 reads CASSLNVYQETQYF. CDR3 nucleotide sequence: TGTGCCAGCAGCTTGAACGTGTACCAAGAGACCCAGTACTTC. The chain uses TRBV5-6 and TRBJ2-5, with no clear D. The CDR3 contains 14 residues. V shed 1 base and J shed 0 bases, with 7 bases lying between them. CDR1 is SGHDT and CDR2 is YYEEEE in the germline V gene.

This clonotype was detected a few times. The genes are TRBV7-6 and TRBJ2-3, with D unresolved. The V gene's germline CDR1 is SGHVS and CDR2 FNYEAQ. CDR3 length equals 17 residues. The V end lost 1 base, the J end lost 2 bases, and 16 bases lay between the germline ends. Here the CDR3 reads CASSLVGYRNSTDTQYF. In DNA, the CDR3 is TGTGCCAGCAGCTTAGTAGGGTACCGGAACTCCACAGATACGCAGTATTTT.

This clonotype showed up many times. The chain is built from TRBV5-1 and TRBJ2-1; maybe TRBD1 (6 bases). The CDR3 totals 15 residues. Trimming stripped 2 bases from V and 0 bases from J, with 9 bases between. CDR1 and CDR2 (germline): SGHRS, YFSETQ. The CDR3 DNA reads as TGCGCCAGCAGCTTTCAAGGGGGCTCCTACAATGAGCAGTTCTTC. Its protein is CASSFQGGSYNEQFF.

The V gene is TRBV24-1, the J gene TRBJ2-5, with D uncertain. The V end was cut by 4 bases, the J end by 2 bases, with 7 bases between. The CDR3 covers 13 residues. Germline V CDR1 and CDR2: KGHDR, SFDVKD. The CDR3 here is CATSDPNQETQYF. DNA of the CDR3: TGTGCCACCAGTGACCCGAATCAAGAGACCCAGTACTTC.